This T cell receptor beta chain derives from a study of shared clonotypes between healthy human individuals. The table came from immunoSEQ multiplex PCR; TCRdb's copy has only in-frame clones and leaves some out. The sample lists approximately 1,500,000 clones; 98% were seen once. Study conclusions and caveats: A handful of donors held approximately 4.6% of naive CD4 clonotypes in common.

As for this clone: Its antigen is still unknown.

Sample: naive CD4+ T cells sorted from blood. Indicated subset: CD45RA+ positively selected. The clonotype originates from a man younger than 45 in good health.

CDR3 DNA: TGCGCCAGCAGCCCGGCCGGAGTGAACTATGGCTACACCTTC. This gives the protein CASSPAGVNYGYTF. The gene calls are TRBV5-1 and TRBJ1-2; D is unresolved. Germline CDR1 is SGHRS and CDR2 is YFSETQ. The CDR3 contains 14 residues. Trimming pared 4 bases from V and 2 bases from J, leaving 12 bases between.